Each of the 21 T cell receptor beta chains below was sequenced from the same sample in a study of T cell repertoires in cytomegalovirus infection. A single record per CDR3 protein comes from TCRdb applying MiXCR to the reads. The sample lists roughly 250,000 distinct CDR3 sequences, about 20% occurring once. Material for sequencing was CD8+ T cells from PBMCs. These TCRs come from a human donor in good health (CMV status not recorded). Some clones in this sample may be carry-over from other donors' samples.

There are a few counts of this clonotype. The chain recombines TRBV12-3 or TRBV12-4 with TRBJ1-1; tentative D call: TRBD1 (5 bases). The CDR3 extends over 11 amino acids. Trimming pared 8 bases from V and 8 bases from J, leaving 12 bases between. The chain's CDR3 is CASGRGDEAFF. CDR3 DNA sequence: TGTGCCAGCGGGCGGGGGGACGAAGCTTTCTTT.

The gene calls are TRBV6-5 and TRBJ2-1, with 12 bases fitting TRBD1. CDR1 and CDR2 (germline): MNHEY, SVGAGI. The CDR3 runs to 15 residues. J lost 9 bases, V lost 4 bases, and 7 bases had no gene match. This chain's CDR3 is CASSSGDRGLGEQFF. Written as DNA, the CDR3 is TGTGCCAGCAGTTCTGGGGACAGGGGGCTTGGTGAGCAGTTCTTC.

This clonotype was seen a handful of times. The chain combines TRBV6-2 or TRBV6-3 with TRBJ2-1; D unresolved. Trimming took off 0 bases at V and 6 bases at J, with 12 bases between the two ends. From germline, CDR1 is MNHEY and CDR2 SVGEGT. This CDR3 has 15 residues. The CDR3 is CASSYSADSGNEQFF. In DNA, the CDR3 is TGTGCCAGCAGTTACTCGGCTGATAGTGGCAATGAGCAGTTCTTC.

This clonotype was observed at least ten times. The rearrangement links TRBV7-9 to TRBJ1-2; tentative D call: TRBD1 (5 bases). Trimming left V 5 bases short and J 4 bases short, with 14 bases between. Germline V gives CDR1 SEHNR, CDR2 FQNEAQ (reference sequence). This CDR3 contains 14 residues. This CDR3 is CASSHLGGPYGYTF. Here the CDR3 DNA reads TGTGCCAGCAGCCACTTGGGGGGACCCTATGGCTACACCTTC.

This chain uses TRBV6-1 with TRBJ2-5; D is unclear. The length of the CDR3 is 12 residues. Trimming stripped 0 bases from V and 11 bases from J, with 10 bases between. From germline, CDR1 is MNHNS and CDR2 SASEGT. In nucleotides, the CDR3 is TGTGCCAGCAGTGAAGCAGATTTGCTACAGTACTTC. It translates to CASSEADLLQYF.

This clonotype has more than one count but fewer than ten. This chain connects TRBV6-6 to TRBJ2-2; D unclear. The CDR3 is made up of 13 amino acids. Germline loops: CDR1 MNHNY, CDR2 SVGAGI (reference sequence). V lost 8 bases to trimming and J lost 3 bases, with 10 bases between them. Here the CDR3 reads CASEAGDTGELFF. CDR3 in DNA: TGTGCCAGCGAGGCAGGAGACACCGGGGAGCTGTTTTTT.

As for this clonotype: The junction and the germline gene differ at one end; a read error may be behind it. The chain links TRBV7-6 to TRBJ2-1, with D possibly being TRBD1 or TRBD2 (5 bases each). Germline V gives CDR1 SGHVS, CDR2 FNYEAQ. The CDR3 is 15 amino acids. The CDR3 DNA reads TGTGCCAACAGCTTCACACTAGGGGCGTACAATGAGCAGTTCTTC. Protein: CANSFTLGAYNEQFF.

This clonotype was observed a handful of times. J is TRBJ2-7 and V is TRBV4-2; 8 bases are a match to TRBD2. The CDR3 loop spans 15 amino acids. J gave up 0 bases and V 3 bases, and 4 bases lay outside the gene matches. Germline loops: CDR1 LGHNA, CDR2 YNFKEQ. CDR3 bases: TGTGCCAGCAGCCACCCGGGGGGGTTCTCCTACGAGCAGTACTTC. Amino acids: CASSHPGGFSYEQYF.

The CDR3 region is CASSTRDTYEQYF. CDR3 DNA sequence: TGTGCCAGTAGTACCCGGGACACCTACGAGCAGTACTTC. The chain combines TRBV19 with TRBJ2-7, with a tentative D call TRBD1 (6 bases). The V end was cut by 4 bases, the J end by 2 bases, with 9 bases between. The CDR3 totals 13 residues. CDR1 is LNHDA, CDR2 SQIVND, per germline (reference sequence).

This clonotype appeared many times. The chain has TRBV12-3 or TRBV12-4 and TRBJ1-2; D gene ambiguous. Trimming shortened V by 5 bases and J by 1 base, and 11 bases separated the two germline ends. This CDR3 comprises 14 residues. Written as DNA, the CDR3 is TGTGCCAGCAGTCTTTTGGGGATTAACTATGGCTACACCTTC. This codes for CASSLLGINYGYTF.

This clonotype has more than one count but fewer than ten. The rearrangement uses TRBV7-9 and TRBJ2-1; TRBD2 matches at 11 bases. The CDR3 loop spans 19 amino acids. V gave up 4 bases and J gave up 6 bases; unmatched junction bases: 17. Germline loops: CDR1 SEHNR, CDR2 FQNEAQ (reference sequence). The CDR3 DNA follows: TGTGCCAGCAGCTCCGGGAGGGCGAAACTAGCGGGGGAACGCAATGAGCAGTTCTTC. This translates into CASSSGRAKLAGERNEQFF.

The chain carries TRBV2 and TRBJ1-1; D is unclear. The CDR3 is made up of 14 amino acids. The V and J ends lost 8 bases and 0 bases respectively, with 13 bases between them. Germline CDR1 is SNHLY and CDR2 is FYNNEI. The CDR3 reads CASSKRALNTEAFF. For the CDR3, the DNA is TGTGCCAGCTCTAAAAGGGCATTGAACACTGAAGCTTTCTTT.

The CDR3 bases are TGCAGTGCTCCGCGACTAGCGGGGGCTGACACAGATACGCAGTATTTT. This translates into CSAPRLAGADTDTQYF. V gene TRBV20-1 combines with J gene TRBJ2-3; 12 bases are a match to TRBD2. The ends lost 5 bases at V and 2 bases at J; junction bases unmatched: 8. This CDR3 is built from 16 residues. The V gene's germline CDR1 is DFQATT and CDR2 SNEGSKA (reference sequence).

This clonotype has more than one count but fewer than ten. CDR3 sequence: CASSPTGGYNEQFF. The CDR3 bases are TGTGCCAGCAGCCCGACAGGGGGGTACAATGAGCAGTTCTTC. This rearrangement joins TRBV12-3 or TRBV12-4 to TRBJ2-1, with 9 nucleotides matching TRBD1. With 6 bases clipped from V and 4 bases from J, the junction kept 4 bases outside the gene matches. This CDR3 is built from 14 residues.

V usage is TRBV7-6 and J usage is TRBJ2-5, with 7 bases fitting TRBD1. With 1 base clipped from V and 0 bases from J, the junction kept 2 bases outside the gene matches. Germline lookup yields CDR1 SGHVS and CDR2 FNYEAQ. The CDR3 sequence is 15 residues long. Here the CDR3 reads CASSLGDRNQETQYF. The CDR3 bases are TGTGCCAGCAGCTTAGGGGACAGAAACCAAGAGACCCAGTACTTC.

The CDR3 reads CSAGREGAETQYF. The CDR3 bases are TGCAGTGCTGGAAGGGAGGGGGCAGAGACCCAGTACTTC. This rearrangement joins TRBV20-1 to TRBJ2-5; D assignment may be TRBD1 or TRBD2 (7 bases each). CDR3 size: 13 residues. Germline CDR1 is DFQATT and CDR2 is SNEGSKA (reference sequence). Trimming cost V 5 bases and J 4 bases, with 14 bases left between them.

In this sample, this clonotype turned up a few times. The chain has TRBV27 and TRBJ2-1, with D perhaps TRBD1 or TRBD2 (5 bases each). Trimming took off 7 bases at V and 0 bases at J, with 13 bases between the two ends. Germline-derived CDR1 and CDR2 are MNHEY and SMNVEV (reference sequence). The CDR3 spans 15 residues. The CDR3 DNA is TGTGCCAGCAAGTCAGGGAGTGTCTCCTACAATGAGCAGTTCTTC. Amino acids: CASKSGSVSYNEQFF.

This clonotype was seen repeatedly, ten times or more. The CDR3, as DNA: TGTGCCAGCAGCTTGTTGAATAGCAATCAGCCCCAGCATTTT. It specifies CASSLLNSNQPQHF. The chain combines TRBV5-5 with TRBJ1-5; D is uncertain. CDR3 length equals 14 residues. In germline, CDR1 is SGHKS, CDR2 YYEKEE (reference sequence). Trimming removed 1 base from V and 0 bases from J, with 5 bases in between.

The rearrangement uses TRBV4-2 and TRBJ1-3; D ambiguous. Between the trimmed V and J ends, which lost 0 bases and 0 bases, there was a span of 6 bases. This CDR3 comprises 15 residues. Germline V gene lookup returns CDR1 LGHNA and CDR2 YNFKEQ. The CDR3: CASSQEVSSGNTIYF. CDR3 in DNA: TGTGCCAGCAGCCAAGAAGTGAGCTCTGGAAACACCATATATTTT.

To note about this clonotype: This may come from a read error, since a much larger clone is one base off. The chain joins TRBV7-6 to TRBJ2-2; tentative D call: TRBD2 (7 bases). Germline lookup yields CDR1 SGHVS and CDR2 FNYEAQ. This CDR3 contains 15 residues. The CDR3 sequence is CASSLGGVDDRELVF. The CDR3 DNA is TGTGCCAGCAGCCTAGGGGGGGTCGATGACCGGGAGCTGGTTTTT.

Many counts were recorded for this clonotype. The chain uses TRBV2 and TRBJ2-1; a weak D match, TRBD2 (5 bases). Trimming left V 3 bases short and J 0 bases short, with 9 bases between. Germline CDR1 and CDR2: SNHLY and FYNNEI. The CDR3 loop spans 15 amino acids. CDR3: CASSDEGNSYNEQFF. DNA of the CDR3: TGTGCCAGCAGTGACGAGGGAAACTCCTACAATGAGCAGTTCTTC.